This record concerns one TCR delta chain sequence. Its specificity is not known. Vgamma9/Vdelta2+ and Vdelta2-negative gammadelta T cells were flow-sorted from PBMC for bulk sequencing. This sample is part of a study of γδ T cells in repeated Plasmodium falciparum infection. About the research overall: Age- and gender-matched Australian children served as comparison for malaria-exposed Malian children. Donors had four controlled P. falciparum NF54 infections over roughly 600 days.

TCRdb re-called clones from the multiplex PCR reads using CATT. This sample has over 45,000 delta-chain clones; 1.5% to 2% occur once, and the top ten carry 8.5% to 10%. Study-wide results and limits: Vdelta2-negative gammadelta repertoires, largely Vdelta1+, seemingly showed infection-driven waves of new clonal selection.

The V segment lost 3 bases and the J segment 6 bases; nucleotides outside the gene matches: 12. The germline CDR1 and CDR2 sequences are TSWWSYY and QGS. This CDR3 is 18 amino acids long. This chain joins TRDV1 and TRDJ2, with 11 positions matching TRDD3. TCRdb supplies no J gene; here it was assigned by aligning the nucleotide sequence to germline. Sequences were obtained from gamma-delta T cells from blood. The TCR originated in a pool of human donors (malaria-infected and uninfected, not separated). The CDR3 DNA reads as TGTGCTCTTGGGGACCCTTCCTTCTACTGGGGGATAGCAGCACAACTCTTCTTT. It encodes CALGDPSFYWGIAAQLFF.